This paragraph covers one T cell receptor beta chain sequence. The CDR3 extends over 20 amino acids. The V end was cut by 3 bases, the J end by 1 base, with 27 bases between. The germline V gene encodes CDR1 ENHRY and CDR2 SYGVKD. This sample was included in a study of shared T cell receptors in the human thymus. Assay used: immunoSEQ multiplex PCR; TCRdb lists only in-frame clones, some missing. This sample has about 730,000 clones, with 80% to 90% found just once. The data were also submitted as part of a second study, on human thymus T cells. That investigation notes: Unrelated individuals were reported by related research to share highly overlapping thymic repertoires.

This TCR was recovered from a girl under three years old with a congenital heart defect. The J gene is TRBJ1-2, the V gene TRBV10-3; D unresolved. The sequenced material came from thymocytes. This CDR3 is CAISDPVRVSRKMINYGYTF. The CDR3 nucleotides are TGTGCCATCAGTGACCCGGTGAGAGTTTCCCGTAAGATGATTAACTATGGCTACACCTTC.